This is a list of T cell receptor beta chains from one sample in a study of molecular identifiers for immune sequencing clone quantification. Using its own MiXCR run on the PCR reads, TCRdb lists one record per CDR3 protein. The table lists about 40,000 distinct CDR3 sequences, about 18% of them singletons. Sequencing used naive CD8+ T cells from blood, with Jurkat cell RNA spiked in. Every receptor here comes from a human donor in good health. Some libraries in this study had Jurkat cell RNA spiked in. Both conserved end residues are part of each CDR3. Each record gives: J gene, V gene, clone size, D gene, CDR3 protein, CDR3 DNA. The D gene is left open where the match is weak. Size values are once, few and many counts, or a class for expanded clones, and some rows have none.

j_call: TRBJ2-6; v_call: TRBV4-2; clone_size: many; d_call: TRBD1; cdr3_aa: CASSQEDRYLLTF; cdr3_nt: TGTGCCAGCAGCCAAGAGGACAGGTACCTTCTGACTTTC
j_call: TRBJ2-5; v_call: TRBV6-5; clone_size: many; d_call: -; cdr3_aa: CASTRGGETQYF; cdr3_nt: TGTGCCAGCACCCGGGGCGGAGAGACCCAGTACTTC
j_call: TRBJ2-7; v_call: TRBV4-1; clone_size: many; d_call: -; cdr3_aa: CASSQGRIGYEQYF; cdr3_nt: TGCGCCAGCAGCCAGGGAAGAATTGGGTACGAGCAGTACTTC
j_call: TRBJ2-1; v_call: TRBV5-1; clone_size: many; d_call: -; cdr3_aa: CASSADTNNEQFF; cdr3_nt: TGCGCCAGCAGCGCCGACACAAACAATGAGCAGTTCTTC
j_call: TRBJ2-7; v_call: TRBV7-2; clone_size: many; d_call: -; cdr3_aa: CASSLAPSSADYEQYF; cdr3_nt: TGTGCCAGCAGCTTAGCCCCCTCTAGCGCGGACTACGAGCAGTACTTC
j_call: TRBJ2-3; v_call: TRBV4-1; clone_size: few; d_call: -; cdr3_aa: CASSQDPDPAQYF; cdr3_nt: TGCGCCAGCAGCCAAGATCCCGATCCTGCGCAGTATTTT
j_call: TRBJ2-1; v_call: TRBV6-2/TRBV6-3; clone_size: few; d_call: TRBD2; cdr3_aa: CASRPLLAGVRNEQFF; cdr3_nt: TGTGCCAGCAGACCCCTCCTAGCGGGAGTTCGGAATGAGCAGTTCTTC
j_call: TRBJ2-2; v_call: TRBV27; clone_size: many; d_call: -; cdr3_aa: CASSRQVRGELFF; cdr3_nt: TGTGCCAGCAGCCGACAGGTCCGAGGGGAGCTGTTTTTT
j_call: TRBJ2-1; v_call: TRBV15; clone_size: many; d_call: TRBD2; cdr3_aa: CATSRIPGTSGSLSYNEQFF; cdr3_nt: TGTGCCACCAGCAGAATACCCGGGACTAGCGGGAGCCTCTCCTACAATGAGCAGTTCTTC
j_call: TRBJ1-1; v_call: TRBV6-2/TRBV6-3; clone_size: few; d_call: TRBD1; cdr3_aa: CASSYEDRVPSEAFF; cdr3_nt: TGTGCCAGCAGTTACGAAGACAGGGTACCGTCTGAAGCTTTCTTT
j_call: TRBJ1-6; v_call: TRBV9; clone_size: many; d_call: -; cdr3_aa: CANTATGGPSSPLHF; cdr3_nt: TGTGCCAACACTGCCACGGGGGGGCCAAGTTCACCCCTCCACTTT
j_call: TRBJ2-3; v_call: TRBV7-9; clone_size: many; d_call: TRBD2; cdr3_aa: CASSSRTSGRDTQYF; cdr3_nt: TGTGCCAGCAGCTCCAGGACTAGCGGGAGGGATACGCAGTATTTT
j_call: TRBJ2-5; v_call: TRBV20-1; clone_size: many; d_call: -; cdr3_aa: CSARVDLGWRARETQYF; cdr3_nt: TGCAGTGCTAGAGTAGACCTGGGCTGGAGGGCTCGAGAGACCCAGTACTTC
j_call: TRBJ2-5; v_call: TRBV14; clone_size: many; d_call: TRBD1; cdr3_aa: CASSQWTGETQYF; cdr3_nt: TGTGCCAGCAGCCAATGGACAGGAGAGACCCAGTACTTC
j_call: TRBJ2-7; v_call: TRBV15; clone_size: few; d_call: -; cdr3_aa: CATSRDSGAEQYF; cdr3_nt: TGTGCCACCAGCAGAGATAGTGGAGCCGAGCAGTACTTC
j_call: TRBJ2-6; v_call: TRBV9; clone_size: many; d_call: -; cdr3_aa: CASSVEKGANVLTF; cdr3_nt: TGTGCCAGCAGCGTAGAGAAGGGGGCCAACGTCCTGACTTTC
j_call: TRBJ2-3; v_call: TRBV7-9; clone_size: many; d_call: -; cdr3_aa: CASSQGPDTQYF; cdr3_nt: TGTGCCAGCAGCCAGGGGCCAGATACGCAGTATTTT
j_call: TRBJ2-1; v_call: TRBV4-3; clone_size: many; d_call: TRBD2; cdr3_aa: CASSQEFTSGRGRYNEQFF; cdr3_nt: TGCGCCAGCAGCCAAGAATTTACTAGCGGGAGGGGTCGTTACAATGAGCAGTTCTTC
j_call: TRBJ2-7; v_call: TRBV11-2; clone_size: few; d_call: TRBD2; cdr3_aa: CASSLISSGNPYEQYF; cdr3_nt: TGTGCCAGCAGCCTCATTTCTAGCGGGAACCCCTACGAGCAGTACTTC
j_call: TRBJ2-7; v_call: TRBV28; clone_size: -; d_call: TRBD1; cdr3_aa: CASSSQGSTFYEQYF; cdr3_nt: TGTGCCAGCAGTTCACAGGGGTCGACCTTCTACGAGCAGTACTTC
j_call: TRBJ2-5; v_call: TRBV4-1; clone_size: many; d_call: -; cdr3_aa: CASVGERETQYF; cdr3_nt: TGCGCCAGCGTGGGCGAGAGAGAGACCCAGTACTTC
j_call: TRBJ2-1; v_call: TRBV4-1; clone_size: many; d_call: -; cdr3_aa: CASSQETLLPPQFF; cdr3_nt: TGCGCCAGCAGCCAAGAGACCCTTCTCCCCCCGCAGTTCTTC
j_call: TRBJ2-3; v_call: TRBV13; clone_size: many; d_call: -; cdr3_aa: CASSRESTDTQYF; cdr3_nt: TGTGCCAGCAGCCGGGAGTCCACAGATACGCAGTATTTT
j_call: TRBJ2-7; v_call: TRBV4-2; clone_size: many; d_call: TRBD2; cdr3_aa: CASSFGTSGTYEQYF; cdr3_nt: TGTGCCAGCAGCTTCGGGACTAGCGGGACTTACGAGCAGTACTTC
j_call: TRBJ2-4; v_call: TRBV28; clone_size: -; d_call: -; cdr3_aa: CASSFPSGPNIQYF; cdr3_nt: TGTGCCAGCAGTTTTCCCTCGGGGCCAAACATTCAGTACTTC
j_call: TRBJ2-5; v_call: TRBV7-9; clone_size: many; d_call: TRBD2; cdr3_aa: CASSFWGRVVETQYF; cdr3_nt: TGTGCCAGCAGCTTCTGGGGGAGGGTCGTAGAGACCCAGTACTTC
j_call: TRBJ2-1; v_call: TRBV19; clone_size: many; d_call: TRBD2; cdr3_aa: CASSISSGRYNEQFF; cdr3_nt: TGTGCCAGTAGTATTTCTAGCGGGAGATACAATGAGCAGTTCTTC